This T cell receptor (beta chain) was recovered during a study of blood T cell repertoires in COVID-19 (dated by TCRdb to about 2020). Notes on the research overall: Samples from collaborators originated in the United States, Italy and Spain and spanned both the acute and convalescent phases of COVID-19. The material from the prospective study consisted of cDNA or gDNA derived from T cells, B-cell-depleted T cells, or PBMCs. Subjects who had been exposed to COVID-19, were actively infected with it, or had recovered from it provided the deeply sampled blood TCRbeta repertoires that made up the dataset. The repertoires were made available in a free public database intended to serve as a resource for research on the immune response to SARS-CoV-2. Samples were obtained from the ongoing ImmuneRACE study (first 160 participants) and from over 1,000 subjects provided by 6 global collaborators. Sample metadata almost always included a de-identified subject ID, COVID-19 status, age in years and sex. HLA class I and class II types, where available, came from metadata supplied by the sample provider rather than from assay-based typing.

On this clone itself: Its antigen is still unknown. Base qualities are missing; no much larger clone stands one base away.

Participants in the prospective study were aged about 18 to 95 years, lived in 24 United States geographic areas, and enrolled through a virtual design. Cohort assignment in the prospective study relied on participant-reported clinical history from a screening survey and a study questionnaire. For ImmuneRACE Cohort 3, a participant was defined as recovered based on two consecutive negative NP/OP PCR tests, clearance by a healthcare professional, or resolution of symptoms. Mobile phlebotomists in the prospective study collected whole blood, serum and a nasopharyngeal or oropharyngeal swab from every participant. Additional blood draws and questionnaires over an approximately two-month period could optionally be provided by prospective study participants. Before DNA extraction, prospective study blood samples were shipped either frozen or at room temperature. Summary of the overall study and its limitations: The quantity of clinical and demographic metadata differed by source and by participant and was supplied without curation.

According to the germline V gene (reference sequence), CDR1 reads GTSNPN and CDR2 reads SVGIG. The CDR3 has 13 amino acids, counting the end cysteine and phenylalanine. CDR3 DNA only is kept here, 39 bases in frame from base 1. Cut back by 7 bases and 1 base, the V and J ends lie 11 bases apart. The immunoSEQ Assay, a bias-controlled multiplex PCR, was used to amplify TCRbeta CDR3 regions from genomic DNA. The paper's processing steps were these. The number of nucleated cells in each sample was estimated from the amplification of reference gene primers within the assay. To quantify the absolute abundance of each unique TCRbeta CDR3 rearrangement, sequence reads were collapsed and filtered. For each sample, productive Simpson clonality was calculated as the square root of Simpson's diversity index over productive rearrangements. What TCRdb holds here is the immuneACCESS table cut down to in-frame rearrangements. Part of the clones is not present; checked against another copy, under half of the missing clones reflect an unresolved V gene, and the others are unexplained. That table gives V, J and clone size, and the DNA gave D and trimming. This sample is represented by 360,000 or so clones; roughly 90% of them were singletons. The biggest ten clones account for 1.7% of the sample.

Sequencing was performed on PBMCs or T cells enriched from blood (not recorded which). This receptor was identified in a woman under 40 who had recovered from COVID-19. The sequence is built from TRBV30 and TRBJ2-1; TRBD1 could be the D gene, as 6 bases match. In nucleotide form, the sequence is TGTGCCTACAGGGAGATATCCTACAATGAGCAGTTCTTC. This codes for CAYREISYNEQFF.